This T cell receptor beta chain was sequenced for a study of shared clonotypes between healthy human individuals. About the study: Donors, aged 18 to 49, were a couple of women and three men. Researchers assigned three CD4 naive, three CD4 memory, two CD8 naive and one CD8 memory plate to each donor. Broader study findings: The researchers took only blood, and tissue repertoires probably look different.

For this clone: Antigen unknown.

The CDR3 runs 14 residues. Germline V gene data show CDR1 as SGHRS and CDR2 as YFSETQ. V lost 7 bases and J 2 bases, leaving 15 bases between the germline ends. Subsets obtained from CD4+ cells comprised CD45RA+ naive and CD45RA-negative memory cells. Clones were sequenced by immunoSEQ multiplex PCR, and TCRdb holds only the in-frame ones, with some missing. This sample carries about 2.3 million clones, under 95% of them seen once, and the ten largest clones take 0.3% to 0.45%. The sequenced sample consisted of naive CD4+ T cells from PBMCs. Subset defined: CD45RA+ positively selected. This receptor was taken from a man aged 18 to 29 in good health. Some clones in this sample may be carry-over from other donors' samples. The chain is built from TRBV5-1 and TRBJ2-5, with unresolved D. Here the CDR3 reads CASAAPPIQETQYF. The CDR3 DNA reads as TGCGCCAGCGCCGCCCCTCCAATACAAGAGACCCAGTACTTC.